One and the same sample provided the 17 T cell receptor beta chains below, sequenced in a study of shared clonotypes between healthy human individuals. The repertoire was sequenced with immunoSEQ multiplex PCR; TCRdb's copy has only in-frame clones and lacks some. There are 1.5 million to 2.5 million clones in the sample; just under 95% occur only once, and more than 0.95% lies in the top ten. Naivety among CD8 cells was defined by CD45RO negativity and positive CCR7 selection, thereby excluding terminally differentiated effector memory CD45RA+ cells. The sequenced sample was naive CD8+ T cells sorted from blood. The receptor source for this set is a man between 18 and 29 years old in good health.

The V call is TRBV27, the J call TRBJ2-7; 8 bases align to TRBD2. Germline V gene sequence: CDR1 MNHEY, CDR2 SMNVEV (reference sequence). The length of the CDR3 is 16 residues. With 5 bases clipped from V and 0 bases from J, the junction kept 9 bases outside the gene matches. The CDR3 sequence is CASSPLGGGSSYEQYF. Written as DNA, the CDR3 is TGTGCCAGCAGTCCTCTCGGGGGGGGCAGCTCCTACGAGCAGTACTTC.

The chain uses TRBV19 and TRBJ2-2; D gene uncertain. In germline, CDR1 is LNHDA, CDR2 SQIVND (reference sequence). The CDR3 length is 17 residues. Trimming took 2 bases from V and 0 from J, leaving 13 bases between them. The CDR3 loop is CASSITWPASNTGELFF. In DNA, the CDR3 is TGTGCCAGTAGTATAACGTGGCCAGCCTCGAACACCGGGGAGCTGTTTTTT.

DNA for the CDR3: TGCGCCAGCAGCCGACAGGACATGGGGGGGGCGGTAAACTACGAGCAGTACTTC. It yields the protein CASSRQDMGGAVNYEQYF. The V gene is TRBV10-2, the J gene TRBJ2-7; tentative D call: TRBD2 (7 bases). V lost 6 bases, J lost 3 bases, and 27 bases lay in between. The CDR3 contains 18 residues. Germline CDR1 WSHSY, CDR2 SAAADI.

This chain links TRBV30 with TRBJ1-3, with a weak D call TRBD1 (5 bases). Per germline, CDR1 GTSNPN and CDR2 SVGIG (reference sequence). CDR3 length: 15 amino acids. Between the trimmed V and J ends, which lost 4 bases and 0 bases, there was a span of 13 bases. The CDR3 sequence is CAWMKGAYSGNTIYF. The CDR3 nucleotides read TGTGCCTGGATGAAAGGGGCCTACTCTGGAAACACCATATATTTT.

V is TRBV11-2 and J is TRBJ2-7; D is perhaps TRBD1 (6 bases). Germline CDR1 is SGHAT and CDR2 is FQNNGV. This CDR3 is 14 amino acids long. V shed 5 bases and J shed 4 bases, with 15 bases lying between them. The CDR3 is CASSLRTAKYEQYF. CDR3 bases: TGTGCCAGCAGCCTCAGGACAGCCAAATACGAGCAGTACTTC. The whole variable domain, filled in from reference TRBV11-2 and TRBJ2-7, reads EAGVAQSPRYKIIEKRQSVAFWCNPISGHATLYWYQQILGQGPKLLIQFQNNGVVDDSQLPKDRFSAERLKGVDSTLKIQPAKLEDSAVYLCASSLRTAKYEQYFGPGTRLTVT.

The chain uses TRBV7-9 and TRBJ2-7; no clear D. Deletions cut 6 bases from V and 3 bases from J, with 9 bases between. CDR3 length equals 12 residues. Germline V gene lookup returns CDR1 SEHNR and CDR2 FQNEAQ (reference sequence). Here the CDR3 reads CASSPPLYEQYF. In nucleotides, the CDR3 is TGTGCCAGCAGTCCTCCCCTCTACGAGCAGTACTTC.

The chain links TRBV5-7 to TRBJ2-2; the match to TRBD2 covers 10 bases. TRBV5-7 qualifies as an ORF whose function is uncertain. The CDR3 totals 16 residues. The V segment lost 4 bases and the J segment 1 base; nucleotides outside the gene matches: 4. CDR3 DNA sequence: TGTGCCAGCAGCCCTAGGACTAGCGGGAACACCGGGGAGCTGTTTTTT. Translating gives CASSPRTSGNTGELFF.

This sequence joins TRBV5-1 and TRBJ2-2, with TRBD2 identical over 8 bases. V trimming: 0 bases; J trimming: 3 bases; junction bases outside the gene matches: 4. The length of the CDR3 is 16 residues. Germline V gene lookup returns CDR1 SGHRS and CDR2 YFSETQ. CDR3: CASSLGLAQYTGELFF. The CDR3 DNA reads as TGCGCCAGCAGCTTGGGACTAGCGCAGTACACCGGGGAGCTGTTTTTT.

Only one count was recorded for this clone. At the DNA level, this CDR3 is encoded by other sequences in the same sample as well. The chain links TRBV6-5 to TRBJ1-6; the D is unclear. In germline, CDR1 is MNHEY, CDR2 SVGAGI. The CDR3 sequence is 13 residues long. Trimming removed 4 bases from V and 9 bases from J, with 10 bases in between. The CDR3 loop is CASSSEGSSPLHF. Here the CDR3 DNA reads TGTGCCAGCAGTTCTGAGGGCAGTTCACCCCTCCACTTT.

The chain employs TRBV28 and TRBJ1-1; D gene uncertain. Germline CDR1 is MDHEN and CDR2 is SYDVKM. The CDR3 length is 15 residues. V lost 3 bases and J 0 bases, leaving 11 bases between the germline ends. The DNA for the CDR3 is TGTGCCAGCAGTTTCGGGGAAACCATGAACACTGAAGCTTTCTTT. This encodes CASSFGETMNTEAFF. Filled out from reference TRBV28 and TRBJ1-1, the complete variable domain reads DVKVTQSSRYLVKRTGEKVFLECVQDMDHENMFWYRQDPGLGLRLIYFSYDVKMKEKGDIPEGYSVSREKKERFSLILESASTNQTSMYLCASSFGETMNTEAFFGQGTRLTVV.

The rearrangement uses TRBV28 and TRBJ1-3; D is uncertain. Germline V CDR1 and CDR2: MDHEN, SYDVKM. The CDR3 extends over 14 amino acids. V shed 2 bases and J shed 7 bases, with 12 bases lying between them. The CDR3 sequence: CASSLTEEGNTIYF. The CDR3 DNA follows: TGTGCCAGCAGTTTAACTGAAGAAGGGAACACCATATATTTT.

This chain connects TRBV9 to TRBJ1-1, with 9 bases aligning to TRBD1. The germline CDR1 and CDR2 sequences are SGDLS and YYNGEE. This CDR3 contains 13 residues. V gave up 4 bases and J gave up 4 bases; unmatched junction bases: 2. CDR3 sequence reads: CASSWTGVTEAFF. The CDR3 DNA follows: TGTGCCAGCAGCTGGACAGGGGTCACTGAAGCTTTCTTT.

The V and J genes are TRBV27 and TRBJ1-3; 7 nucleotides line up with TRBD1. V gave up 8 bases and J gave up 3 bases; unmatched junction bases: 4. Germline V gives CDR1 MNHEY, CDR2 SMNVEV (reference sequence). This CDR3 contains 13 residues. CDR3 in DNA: TGTGCCAGCGCCAGGGGGGTTGGAAACACCATATATTTT. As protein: CASARGVGNTIYF.

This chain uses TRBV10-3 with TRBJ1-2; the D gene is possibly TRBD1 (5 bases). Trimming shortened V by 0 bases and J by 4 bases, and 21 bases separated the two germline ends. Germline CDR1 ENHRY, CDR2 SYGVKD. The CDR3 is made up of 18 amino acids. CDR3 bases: TGTGCCATCAGTGAGTCGAGCCAAGGGGAAGGCCTAGGCTATGGCTACACCTTC. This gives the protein CAISESSQGEGLGYGYTF.

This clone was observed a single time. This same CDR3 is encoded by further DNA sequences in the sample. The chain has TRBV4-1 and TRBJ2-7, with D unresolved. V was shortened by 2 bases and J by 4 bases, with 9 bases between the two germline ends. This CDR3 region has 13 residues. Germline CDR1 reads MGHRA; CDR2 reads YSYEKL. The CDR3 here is CASSQRTEYEQYF. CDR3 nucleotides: TGCGCCAGCAGCCAAAGGACCGAGTACGAGCAGTACTTC.

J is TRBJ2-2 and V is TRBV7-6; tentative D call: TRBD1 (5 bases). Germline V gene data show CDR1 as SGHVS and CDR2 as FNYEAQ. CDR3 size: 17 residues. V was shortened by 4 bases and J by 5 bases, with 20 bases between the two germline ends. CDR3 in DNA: TGTGCCAGCAGCTCCATGACAGACGTGATTTATACCGGGGAGCTGTTTTTT. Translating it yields CASSSMTDVIYTGELFF.

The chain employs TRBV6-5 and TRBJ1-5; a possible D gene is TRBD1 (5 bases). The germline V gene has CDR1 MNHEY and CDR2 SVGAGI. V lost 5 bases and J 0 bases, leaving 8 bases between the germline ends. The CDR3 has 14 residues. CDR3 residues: CASSPQDSNQPQHF. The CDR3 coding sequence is TGTGCCAGCAGTCCACAGGATAGCAATCAGCCCCAGCATTTT.